This T cell receptor beta chain is drawn from a study of blood T cell repertoires in COVID-19 (dated by TCRdb to about 2020). In the study overall: Collaborator samples came from the United States, Italy and Spain and covered acute and convalescent phases of COVID-19. Samples were obtained from the ongoing ImmuneRACE study (first 160 participants) and from over 1,000 subjects provided by 6 global collaborators. The sample metadata nearly always contained a de-identified subject ID, COVID-19 status, age in years and sex. Where available, HLA class I and class II types were taken from metadata supplied by the sample provider and were not determined by assay-based typing. The prospective study material was composed of cDNA or gDNA derived from T cells, B-cell-depleted T cells, or PBMCs. The repertoires were released in a freely available public database meant as a resource for research on the immune response to SARS-CoV-2. The dataset comprised deeply sampled blood TCRbeta repertoires from subjects exposed to, actively infected with, or recovered from COVID-19. Overall results and qualifications from the work: Clinical and demographic metadata were provided uncurated, with the amount varying by source and participant.

In regard to this clone: Which antigen it targets is not known. No much larger clone is present one base from it, and per-base qualities are unavailable.

In Seattle, one collaborating source enrolled patients while the infection was active and tracked those patients longitudinally over the course of disease. Whole blood was collected in K2EDTA tubes by collaborating institutions according to the institutions' own protocols. For TCRbeta analysis, collaborator samples were shipped as frozen whole blood, as isolated PBMCs, or as DNA extracted from either sample type. TCRbeta CDR3 regions were amplified from genomic DNA using the immunoSEQ Assay, a bias-controlled multiplex PCR. As for how the authors treated the data: Nucleated cell counts per sample were estimated from amplification of reference gene primers within the assay. To quantify the absolute abundance of each unique TCRbeta CDR3 rearrangement, sequence reads were collapsed and filtered. Productive Simpson clonality was computed per sample as the square root of Simpson's diversity index over productive rearrangements. TCRdb holds this immuneACCESS table with in-frame rearrangements only. Some clones are missing; in checked studies, unresolved V genes explain under half, and the rest has no known cause. The V and J calls and clone size are taken from that table; D and trimming were inferred from the DNA. The sample table records 100,000 to 150,000 clones; roughly 90% of these occur just once. The ten largest account for around 4.5% of the sample.

V lost 6 bases and J lost 1 base; the stretch between them is 9 bases long. From a lookup of the germline V gene (reference sequence), CDR1 and CDR2 are LNHDA and SQIVND. Measured from the cysteine to the phenylalanine, the CDR3 is 13 residues long. CDR3 DNA only is kept here, 39 bases in frame from base 1. The sequenced sample consisted of peripheral blood. This clonotype was obtained from a man in his 60s with COVID-19, enrolled during active disease. The rearranged segments are TRBV19 and TRBJ1-1; TRBD1 is a possible D gene, resting on 5 matching bases. Here the CDR3 is given as CASSLGQNTEAFF. The nucleotide sequence is TGTGCCAGTAGCCTTGGACAGAACACTGAAGCTTTCTTT.